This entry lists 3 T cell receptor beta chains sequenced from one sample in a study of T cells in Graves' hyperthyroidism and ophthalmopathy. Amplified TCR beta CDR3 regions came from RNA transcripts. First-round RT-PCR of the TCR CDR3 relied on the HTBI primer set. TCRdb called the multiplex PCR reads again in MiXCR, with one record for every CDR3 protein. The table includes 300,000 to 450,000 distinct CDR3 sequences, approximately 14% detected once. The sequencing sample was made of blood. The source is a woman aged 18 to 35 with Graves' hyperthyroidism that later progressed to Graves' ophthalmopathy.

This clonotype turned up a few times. This CDR3 is CASSQGQGRGSPLHF. For the CDR3, the DNA is TGCGCCAGCAGCCAGGGACAGGGTCGAGGGTCACCCCTCCACTTT. This rearrangement joins TRBV4-1 to TRBJ1-6; 9 bases agree with TRBD1. Per germline, CDR1 MGHRA and CDR2 YSYEKL. CDR3 length equals 15 residues. V shed 3 bases, J shed 10 bases, and the junction held 7 bases outside the gene matches.

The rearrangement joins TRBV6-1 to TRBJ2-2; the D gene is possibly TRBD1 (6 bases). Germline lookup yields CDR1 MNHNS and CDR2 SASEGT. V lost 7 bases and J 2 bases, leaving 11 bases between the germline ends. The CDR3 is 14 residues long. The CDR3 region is CASTPQGNTGELFF. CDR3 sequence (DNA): TGTGCCAGCACTCCACAGGGTAACACCGGGGAGCTGTTTTTT.

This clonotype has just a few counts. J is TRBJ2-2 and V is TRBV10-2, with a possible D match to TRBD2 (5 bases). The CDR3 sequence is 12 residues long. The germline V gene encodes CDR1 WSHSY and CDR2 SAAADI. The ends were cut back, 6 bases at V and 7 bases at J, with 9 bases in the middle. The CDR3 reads CASSEGVGELFF. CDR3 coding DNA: TGCGCCAGCAGCGAGGGCGTCGGGGAGCTGTTTTTT.